This TCR beta chain is from a study of T-cell memory formation after mild COVID-19. TCRdb independently ran MiXCR on the 5' RACE reads; one entry per CDR3 protein. Here the sample spans a few hundred thousand distinct CDR3 sequences, about 21% being singletons. Germline CDR1 is LGHDT and CDR2 is YNNKEL (reference sequence). This CDR3 comprises 17 residues. V gave up 0 bases and J gave up 6 bases; unmatched junction bases: 11. This clonotype showed up just a few times. The chain carries TRBV3-1 and TRBJ2-7; TRBD1 agrees at 10 bases. The specimen was PBMCs or a T cell subset sorted from them (not recorded which). The clonotype was recovered from an adult woman who had mild COVID-19 (a few samples of this study predate the infection). Cell type and time point are not known. Here the CDR3 DNA reads TGTGCCAGCAGCCAAGAGGGGGGACAGGGGTTCCCGGTCGAGCAGTACTTC. This gives the protein CASSQEGGQGFPVEQYF.